A selection of T cell receptor beta chains follows, all from one sample in a study of graft-versus-host responses after intestinal transplantation. TCRdb's copy holds only in-frame clones and misses some; the assay was immunoSEQ multiplex PCR. The data hold under 130,000 clones, with over 85% observed a single time. No cognate antigen is known for these TCRs. The sequencing used unstimulated CD8+ T cells sorted from spleen or lymph node cells, collected before intestinal transplant. The receptors originated from a human donor who received an intestinal transplant. Both conserved end residues are part of each CDR3. D genes are given only for firm matches. Expanded clones are given a class, and other clones once, few, many or no size at all.

d_call,j_call,v_call,clone_size,cdr3_length,cdr3_nt,cdr3_aa
-,TRBJ2-1,TRBV29-1,-,15,TGCAGCGTTGAGCCGGGGACTTTCAATTACAATGAGCAGTTCTTC,CSVEPGTFNYNEQFF
-,TRBJ2-6,TRBV30,-,16,TGTGCCTGTACGGGACCCACCGGGCCGGGGGCCAACGTCCTGACTTTC,CACTGPTGPGANVLTF
-,TRBJ1-5,TRBV16,few,12,TGTGCCAGCAGCCCTGTAAATCAGCCCCAGCATTTT,CASSPVNQPQHF
-,TRBJ2-1,TRBV19,-,11,TGTGCCAGTAGTATCTTTAATGAGCAGTTCTTC,CASSIFNEQFF
-,TRBJ2-7,TRBV29-1,-,11,TGCAGCGTTGACCAGGGCTACGAGCAGTACTTC,CSVDQGYEQYF
-,TRBJ2-5,TRBV7-8,-,15,TGTGCCAGCAGCCCCCTTAGCGGTTATGAGGAGACCCAGTACTTC,CASSPLSGYEETQYF
-,TRBJ2-3,TRBV7-7,-,12,TGTGCCAGCAGCGACGGATACAATACGCAGTATTTT,CASSDGYNTQYF
-,TRBJ2-4,TRBV5-1,-,17,TGCGCCAGCAGCTCGGGGTCCTTCGGGGCATTCGTAGACATTCAGTACTTC,CASSSGSFGAFVDIQYF
-,TRBJ1-6,TRBV5-6,-,17,TGTGCCAGCAGCTTGGGGGGGCCCCACTCCTATAATTCACCCCTCCACTTT,CASSLGGPHSYNSPLHF
TRBD1,TRBJ1-2,TRBV4-1,-,16,TGCGCCAGCAGCCAAGAACCGACAGGGGCTAACTATGGCTACACCTTC,CASSQEPTGANYGYTF
-,TRBJ1-2,TRBV4-2,-,13,TGTGCCAGCAGCCAAGCTATCTACTATGGCTACACCTTC,CASSQAIYYGYTF
-,TRBJ2-5,TRBV4-1,-,14,TGCGCCAGCAGCCAAGGACGGAACCAAGAGACCCAGTACTTC,CASSQGRNQETQYF
-,TRBJ2-2,TRBV4-1,-,12,TGCGCCAGCAGCCAAGCGTCCGGGGAGCTGTTTTTT,CASSQASGELFF
TRBD1,TRBJ2-1,TRBV5-1,-,15,TGCGCCAGCAGCTCCCGGGACAGGGAATACAATGAGCAGTTCTTC,CASSSRDREYNEQFF
TRBD2,TRBJ2-3,TRBV27,-,15,TGTGCCAGCACTAGCGGGGGGTACACCACAGATACGCAGTATTTT,CASTSGGYTTDTQYF
TRBD2,TRBJ2-5,TRBV5-8,-,15,TGTGCCAGCAGCTTGGGGACTAGCGGGAAAGAGACCCAGTACTTC,CASSLGTSGKETQYF
-,TRBJ2-7,TRBV5-6,-,15,TGTGCCAGCAGCTTGGCCCGGGGAGTGTTCTACGAGCAGTACTTC,CASSLARGVFYEQYF
-,TRBJ1-2,TRBV5-1,-,19,TGCGCCAGCAGCTTGGTACGCGTAGGCCACACCGCCACTAACTATGGCTACACCTTC,CASSLVRVGHTATNYGYTF
TRBD2,TRBJ2-7,TRBV30,-,14,TGTGCCTGGAGTCCGGGACTAGCGTGGTACGAGCAGTACTTC,CAWSPGLAWYEQYF
-,TRBJ1-5,TRBV27,-,12,TGTGCCAGCAGTCCCGGAGACGGGCCCCAGCATTTT,CASSPGDGPQHF
TRBD1,TRBJ2-1,TRBV19,-,19,TGTGCCAGTAGTATTTCGGGACAGGGTCTCCCGGGCTCCTACAATGAGCAGTTCTTC,CASSISGQGLPGSYNEQFF
TRBD2,TRBJ2-1,TRBV27,-,15,TGTGCCAGCACCGCCGGGACTAGCGGGGCCAATGAGCAGTTCTTC,CASTAGTSGANEQFF
-,TRBJ2-7,TRBV11-2,-,13,TGTGCCAGCAGCTTCTTGGGGTTTAACGAGCAGTACTTC,CASSFLGFNEQYF
-,TRBJ2-1,TRBV7-6,-,14,TGTGCCAGCAGCCCCGGACTAACCTACAATGAGCAGTTCTTC,CASSPGLTYNEQFF
-,TRBJ2-1,TRBV5-4,-,15,TGTGCCAGCAGCGCGGGCGGGACAGCAAACAATGAGCAGTTCTTC,CASSAGGTANNEQFF
-,TRBJ2-2,TRBV5-6,-,15,TGTGCCAGCAGCCGCCGCCAGAGTTCACCCGGGGAGCTGTTTTTT,CASSRRQSSPGELFF
TRBD2,TRBJ2-5,TRBV12-5,-,15,TGTGCTAGTGGTTTTTTAGCGGGGCGGTGGGAGACCCAGTACTTC,CASGFLAGRWETQYF
-,TRBJ1-1,TRBV19,-,16,TGTGCCAGTAGTTCCCTTGAGGGTAGCGAAAACACTGAAGCTTTCTTT,CASSSLEGSENTEAFF
-,TRBJ2-2,TRBV12-5,-,11,TGTGCTAGTGGTTTGGCCGGGGAGCTGTTTTTT,CASGLAGELFF
-,TRBJ1-1,TRBV7-8,-,13,TGTGCCAGCAGCTTAGAGGACTCAACTGAAGCTTTCTTT,CASSLEDSTEAFF
-,TRBJ1-5,TRBV7-6,-,14,TGTGCCAGCAGCCCGACCGGGAACGGGCAGCCCCAGCATTTT,CASSPTGNGQPQHF
-,TRBJ1-1,TRBV7-2,-,14,TGTGCCAGCAGCTCCAGGGAATCGTACACTGAAGCTTTCTTT,CASSSRESYTEAFF
-,TRBJ2-7,TRBV25-1,-,15,TGTGCCAGCAGTGAATTAGGGATAGGGACCTACGAGCAGTACTTC,CASSELGIGTYEQYF
TRBD2,TRBJ2-3,TRBV7-8,once,15,TGTGCCAGCAGCTTTGGGGACTACGACACAGATACGCAGTATTTT,CASSFGDYDTDTQYF
-,TRBJ1-1,TRBV4-2,-,12,TGTGCCAGCAGTCTTGGAGGGAGCGTGGCTTTCTTT,CASSLGGSVAFF